This T cell receptor beta chain was documented in a study of brain T cells in children with intractable seizures. Clones were sequenced by immunoSEQ multiplex PCR, and TCRdb holds only the in-frame ones, with some missing. Here the sample spans roughly 80,000 clones, roughly 91% being singletons. The receptor was derived from a boy in the first two years of life with tuberous sclerosis and intractable seizures. Material: peripheral blood, obtained at surgery.

CDR3 loop: CARSLGGTGELFF. For the CDR3, the DNA is TGTGCCAGAAGCTTGGGGGGCACCGGGGAGCTGTTTTTT. V usage is TRBV5-3 and J usage is TRBJ2-2; D call uncertain. TRBV5-3 belongs to the ORF category, with a function that is uncertain. Deletions cut 0 bases from V and 4 bases from J, with 4 bases between. CDR3 length: 13 residues.